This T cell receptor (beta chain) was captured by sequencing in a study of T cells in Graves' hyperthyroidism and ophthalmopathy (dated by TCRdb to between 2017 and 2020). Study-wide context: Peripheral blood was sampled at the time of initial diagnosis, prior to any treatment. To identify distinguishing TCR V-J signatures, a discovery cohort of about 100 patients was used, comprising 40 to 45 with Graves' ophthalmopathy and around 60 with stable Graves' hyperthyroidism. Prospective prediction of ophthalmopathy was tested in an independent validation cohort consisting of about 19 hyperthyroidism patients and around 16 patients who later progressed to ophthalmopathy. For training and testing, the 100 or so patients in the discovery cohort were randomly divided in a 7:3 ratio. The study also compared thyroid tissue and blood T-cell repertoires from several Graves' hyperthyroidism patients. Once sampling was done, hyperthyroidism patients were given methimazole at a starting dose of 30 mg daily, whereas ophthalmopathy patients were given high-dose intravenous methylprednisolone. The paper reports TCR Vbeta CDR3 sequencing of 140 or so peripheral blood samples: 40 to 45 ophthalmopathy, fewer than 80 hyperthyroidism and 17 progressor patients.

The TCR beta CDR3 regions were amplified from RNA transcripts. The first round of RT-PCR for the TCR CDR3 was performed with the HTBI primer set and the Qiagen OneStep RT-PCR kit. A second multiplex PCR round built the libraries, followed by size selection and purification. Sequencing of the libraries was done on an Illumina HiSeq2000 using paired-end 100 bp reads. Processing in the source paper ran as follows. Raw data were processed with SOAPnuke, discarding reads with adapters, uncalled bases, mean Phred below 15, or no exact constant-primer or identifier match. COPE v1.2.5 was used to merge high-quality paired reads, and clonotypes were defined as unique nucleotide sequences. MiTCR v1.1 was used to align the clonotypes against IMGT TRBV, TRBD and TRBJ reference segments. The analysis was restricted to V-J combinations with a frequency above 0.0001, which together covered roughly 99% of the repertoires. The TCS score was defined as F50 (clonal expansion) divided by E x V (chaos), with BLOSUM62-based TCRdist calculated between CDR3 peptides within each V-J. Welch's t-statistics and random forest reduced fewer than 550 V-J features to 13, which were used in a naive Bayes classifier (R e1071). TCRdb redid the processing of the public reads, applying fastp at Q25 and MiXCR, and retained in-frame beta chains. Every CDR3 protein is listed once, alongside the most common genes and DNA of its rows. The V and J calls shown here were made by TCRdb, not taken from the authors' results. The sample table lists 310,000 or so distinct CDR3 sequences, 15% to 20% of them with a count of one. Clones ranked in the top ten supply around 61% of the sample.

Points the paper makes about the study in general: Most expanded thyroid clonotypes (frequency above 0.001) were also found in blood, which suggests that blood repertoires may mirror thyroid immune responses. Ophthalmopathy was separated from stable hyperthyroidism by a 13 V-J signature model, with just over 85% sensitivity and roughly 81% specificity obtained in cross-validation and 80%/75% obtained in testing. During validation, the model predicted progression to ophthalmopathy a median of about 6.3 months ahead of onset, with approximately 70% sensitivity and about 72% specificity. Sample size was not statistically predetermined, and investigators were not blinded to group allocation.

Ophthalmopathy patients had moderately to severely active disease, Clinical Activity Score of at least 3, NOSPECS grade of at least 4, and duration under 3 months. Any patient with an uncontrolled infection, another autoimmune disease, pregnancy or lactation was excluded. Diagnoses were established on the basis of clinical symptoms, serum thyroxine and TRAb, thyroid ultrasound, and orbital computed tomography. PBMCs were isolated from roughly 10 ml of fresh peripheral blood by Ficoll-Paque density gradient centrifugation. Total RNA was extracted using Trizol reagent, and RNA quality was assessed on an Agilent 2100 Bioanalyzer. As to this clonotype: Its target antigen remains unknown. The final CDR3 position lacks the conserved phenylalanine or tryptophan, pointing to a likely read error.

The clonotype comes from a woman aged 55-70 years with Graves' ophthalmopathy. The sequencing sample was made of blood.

The bases are TGTGCCAGCAGTTTAGGCGGGGGTCAGCCCCAGCATCTT. Its coded protein is CASSLGGGQPQHL. The rearrangement combines TRBV12-3 or TRBV12-4 with TRBJ1-5; the D gene is possibly TRBD1, with 5 bases matching. V is reduced by 1 base and J by 6 bases, leaving a spacing of 7 bases between them. The CDR3 length equals 13 residues, ends included. Only the CDR3 part of the read is kept: 39 bases, read in frame from the first base.